Sequencing of this TCR beta chain was carried out in a study of shared clonotypes between healthy human individuals. Study details: Used for every donor were three CD4 naive, three CD4 memory, two CD8 naive and one CD8 memory plate. Study observations and caveats: Clonotypes which were not shared had lower generation probabilities than clonotypes that all four donors shared.

To note about this clone: Its target is unknown.

The CDR3 loop spans 16 amino acids. The V gene lost 3 bases and the J gene lost 6 bases, with 17 bases spanning the gap. The germline V gene has CDR1 MDHEN and CDR2 SYDVKM. TCRdb's copy holds only in-frame clones and misses some; the assay was immunoSEQ multiplex PCR. The sample has about 1.5 million clones, more than 95% seen once. J is TRBJ1-4 and V is TRBV28; D uncertain. The specimen was naive CD4+ T cells sorted from blood. The subset here: CD45RA+ positively selected. This sequence was found in a man under 40 in good health. The CDR3 reads CASSLRSFYTDEKLFF. In DNA, the CDR3 is TGTGCCAGCAGTTTGCGCTCCTTTTACACCGATGAAAAACTGTTTTTT.